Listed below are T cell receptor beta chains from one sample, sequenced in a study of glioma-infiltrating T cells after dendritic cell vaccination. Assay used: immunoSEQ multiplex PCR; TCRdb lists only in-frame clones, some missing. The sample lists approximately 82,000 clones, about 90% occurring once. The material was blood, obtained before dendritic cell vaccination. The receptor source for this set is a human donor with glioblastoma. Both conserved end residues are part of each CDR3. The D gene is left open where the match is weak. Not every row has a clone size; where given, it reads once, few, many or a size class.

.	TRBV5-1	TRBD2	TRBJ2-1	TGCGCCAGCAGCTTGGGGTCTAGCGGGAGATTCGTTGAGCAGTTCTTC	CASSLGSSGRFVEQFF
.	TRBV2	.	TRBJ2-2	TGTGCCGGGGGGGTACAGGGGGACACCGGGGAGCTGTTTTTT	CAGGVQGDTGELFF
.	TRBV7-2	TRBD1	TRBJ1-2	TGTGCCAGCAGCTCCGGGACAGGGGACCGGGGCTACACCTTC	CASSSGTGDRGYTF
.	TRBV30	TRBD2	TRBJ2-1	TGTGCCTGGCCCCTCCAGGGGCGGGAGGGAGAAAATGAGCAGTTCTTC	CAWPLQGREGENEQFF
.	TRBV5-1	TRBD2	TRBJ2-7	TGCGCCAGCAGCATCGGACTAGCGGGGCCCTACGAGCAGTACTTC	CASSIGLAGPYEQYF
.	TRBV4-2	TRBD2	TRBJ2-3	TGTGCCAGCAGCCCCCTGACTAGCGGGAGCACAGATACGCAGTATTTT	CASSPLTSGSTDTQYF
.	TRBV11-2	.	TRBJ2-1	TGTGCCAGCAGCTCACGCCTGATCGGCAATGAGCAGTTCTTC	CASSSRLIGNEQFF
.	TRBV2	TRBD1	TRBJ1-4	TGTGCCAGCACTAAAGGACAGGCTATTAATGAAAAACTGTTTTTT	CASTKGQAINEKLFF
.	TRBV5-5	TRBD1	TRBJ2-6	TGTGCCAGCAGCTTGGTTTGGACAGGGGGATCTGGGGCCAACGTCCTGACTTTC	CASSLVWTGGSGANVLTF
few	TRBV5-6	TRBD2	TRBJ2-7	TGTGCCAGCAGCTTGGATCCTAGCGGGATTTACGAGCAGTACTTC	CASSLDPSGIYEQYF
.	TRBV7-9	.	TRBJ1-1	TGTGCCAGCAGCCCGGCCGGGGGACCTGAAGCTTTCTTT	CASSPAGGPEAFF
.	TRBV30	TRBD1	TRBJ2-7	TGTGCCTGGAGTGGACAGGGGGGCTCCTACGAGCAGTACTTC	CAWSGQGGSYEQYF
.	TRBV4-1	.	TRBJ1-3	TGCGCCAGCAGCCCTGACCTAGAGCTCTCTGGAAACACCATATATTTT	CASSPDLELSGNTIYF
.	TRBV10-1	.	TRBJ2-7	TGCGCCAGCCGACTAGAACACTACGAGCAGTACTTC	CASRLEHYEQYF
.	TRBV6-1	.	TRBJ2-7	TGTGCCAGCAGTGGCAGCGACGAGCAGTACTTC	CASSGSDEQYF
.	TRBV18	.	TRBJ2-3	TGTGCCAGCTCACTGGGACTTACAGATACGCAGTATTTT	CASSLGLTDTQYF
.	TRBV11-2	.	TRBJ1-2	TGTGCCAGCAGCTTAGCAGGGACAATAGGCTACACCTTC	CASSLAGTIGYTF
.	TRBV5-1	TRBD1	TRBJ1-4	TGCGCCAGCAGCTTGTTGGGACAGGGAGGAGAAAAACTGTTTTTT	CASSLLGQGGEKLFF
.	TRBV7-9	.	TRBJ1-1	TGTGCCAGTCAAAGGGACACGATGAACACTGAAGCTTTCTTT	CASQRDTMNTEAFF
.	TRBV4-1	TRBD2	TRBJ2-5	TGCGCCAGCAGCCAAGATTGGACTAGCGGGAGTCAGACCCAGTACTTC	CASSQDWTSGSQTQYF
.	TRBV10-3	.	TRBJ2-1	TGTGCCATCAGTGGCGGTAACTACGAGCAGTTCTTC	CAISGGNYEQFF
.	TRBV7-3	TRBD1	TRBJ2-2	TGTGCCAGCAGCACCAGACAGGGTGGTACCGGGGAGCTGTTTTTT	CASSTRQGGTGELFF
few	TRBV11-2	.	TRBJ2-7	TGTGCCAGCAGCCCTTCCTACGAGCAGTACTTC	CASSPSYEQYF
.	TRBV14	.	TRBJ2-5	TGTGCCAGCAGCCCTGGGACTTTCCAAGAGACCCAGTACTTC	CASSPGTFQETQYF
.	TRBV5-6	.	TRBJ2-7	TGTGCCAGCAGCTACCTTACGGGGTTTTGGTACTACGAGCAGTACTTC	CASSYLTGFWYYEQYF
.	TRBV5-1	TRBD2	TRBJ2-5	TGCGCCAGCAGCGCCGGGACTAGCGGACAAGAGACCCAGTACTTC	CASSAGTSGQETQYF
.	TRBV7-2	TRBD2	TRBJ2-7	TGTGCCAGCAGCTTAATCGGGAGGGAATACGAGCAGTACTTC	CASSLIGREYEQYF
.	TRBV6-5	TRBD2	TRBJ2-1	TGTGCCAGCAGTCGGGAGGAGCCCAATGAGCAGTTCTTC	CASSREEPNEQFF
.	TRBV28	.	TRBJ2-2	TGTGCCAGCAGTTTTAGTATCGGGGAGCTGTTTTTT	CASSFSIGELFF
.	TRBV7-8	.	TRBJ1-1	TGTGCCAGCAGCTCAGAAACAGGGTTGAACACTGAAGCTTTCTTT	CASSSETGLNTEAFF
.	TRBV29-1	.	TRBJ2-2	TGCAGTCAGGGTGACCCCAACACCGGGGAGCTGTTTTTT	CSQGDPNTGELFF
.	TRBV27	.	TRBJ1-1	TGTGCCAGCCGTAAGGGGCAGACGAACACTGAAGCTTTCTTT	CASRKGQTNTEAFF
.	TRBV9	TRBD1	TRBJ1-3	TGTGCCAGCAGGTCGGGACAGGGAAACACCATATATTTT	CASRSGQGNTIYF
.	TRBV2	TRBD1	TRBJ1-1	TGTGCCAGCAGCGACAGGGGCAAACTCACTGAAGCTTTCTTT	CASSDRGKLTEAFF
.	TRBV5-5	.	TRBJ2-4	TGTGCCAGCAGCTTGGATATGGCCAAAAACATTCAGTACTTC	CASSLDMAKNIQYF
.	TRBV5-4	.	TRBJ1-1	TGTGCCAGCAGCTTGGTCGTCAGGGGGAACACTGAAGCTTTCTTT	CASSLVVRGNTEAFF
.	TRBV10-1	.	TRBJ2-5	TGCGCCAGCAGTGAGTCCCCTAGCCAAGAGACCCAGTACTTC	CASSESPSQETQYF
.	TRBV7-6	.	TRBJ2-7	TGTGCCAGCAGCGCCAACGGGGGTATCGACGAGCAGTACTTC	CASSANGGIDEQYF
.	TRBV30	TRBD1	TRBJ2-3	TGTGCCTGTAAAAGGACAGGGCGTGGAGATACGCAGTATTTT	CACKRTGRGDTQYF
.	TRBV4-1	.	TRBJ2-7	TGCGCCAGCAGTCAAGAAGTGCTTCAGGGCAGTACCTACGAGCAGTACTTC	CASSQEVLQGSTYEQYF
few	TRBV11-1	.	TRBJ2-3	TGTGCCAGCAACGGACACAGCACAGATACGCAGTATTTT	CASNGHSTDTQYF
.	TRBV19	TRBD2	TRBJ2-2	TGTGCCACGAAACCCCAGGGAGGGCACGGGGACGGGGAGCTGTTTTTT	CATKPQGGHGDGELFF
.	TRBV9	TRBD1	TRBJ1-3	TGTGCCAGCAGCGAGACAGGGACTCGAAACACCATATATTTT	CASSETGTRNTIYF
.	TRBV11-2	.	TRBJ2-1	TGTGCCAGCAGCCCGCCCTTGGGGAGAACTTCCTACAATGAGCAGTTCTTC	CASSPPLGRTSYNEQFF
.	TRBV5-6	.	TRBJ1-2	TGTGCCAGCCGGGGGGCAGGCTATGGCTACACCTTC	CASRGAGYGYTF
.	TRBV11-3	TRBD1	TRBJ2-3	TGTGCCAGCAGCACCCGGGACAGGGGGGATACGCAGTATTTT	CASSTRDRGDTQYF
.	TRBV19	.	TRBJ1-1	TGTGCCAGTAGTCCCCTGACACCGAACACTGAAGCTTTCTTT	CASSPLTPNTEAFF
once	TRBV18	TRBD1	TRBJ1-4	TGTGCCAGCTCATTAGGGGGCGTTGACGAAAAACTGTTTTTT	CASSLGGVDEKLFF
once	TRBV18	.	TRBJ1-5	TGTGCCAGCTCACCAAATCAGGGTAACAATCAGCCCCAGCATTTT	CASSPNQGNNQPQHF
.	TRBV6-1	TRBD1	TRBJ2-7	TGTGCCAGCAACACAAGGACAGGTCCCGGGGAGCAGTACTTC	CASNTRTGPGEQYF
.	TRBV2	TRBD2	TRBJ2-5	TGTGCCAGCAGCCCGGGACTAGCGCTCGAGACCCAGTACTTC	CASSPGLALETQYF
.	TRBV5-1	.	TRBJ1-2	TGCGCCAGCAGCTTGGTGGGGGGGCTGAACTATGGCTACACCTTC	CASSLVGGLNYGYTF
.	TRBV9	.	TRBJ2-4	TGTGCCAGCTCCGGGGTGGCCAAAAACATTCAGTACTTC	CASSGVAKNIQYF
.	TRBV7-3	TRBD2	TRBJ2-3	TGTGCCAGCAGCCCCGGACTAGGTCCTAGCACAGATACGCAGTATTTT	CASSPGLGPSTDTQYF
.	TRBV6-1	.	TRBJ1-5	TGTGCCAGCACCTTCTGGCAGGGGCGCAATCAGCCCCAGCATTTT	CASTFWQGRNQPQHF
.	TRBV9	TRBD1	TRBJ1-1	TGTGCCAGCAGCGTACTCCCCCCTACCGGGACAGGGGGCACTGAAGCTTTCTTT	CASSVLPPTGTGGTEAFF
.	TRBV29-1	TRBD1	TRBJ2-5	TGCAGCGTTAGGCCCCCCGACAGGGGGACCCAGTACTTC	CSVRPPDRGTQYF
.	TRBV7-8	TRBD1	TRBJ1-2	TGTGCCAGCAGCTTACAATACGGACAGGGGAAGAACTATGGCTACACCTTC	CASSLQYGQGKNYGYTF
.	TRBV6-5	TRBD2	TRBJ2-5	TGTGCCAGCAGTTCCGGGGGGGCGCTACAAGAGACCCAGTACTTC	CASSSGGALQETQYF